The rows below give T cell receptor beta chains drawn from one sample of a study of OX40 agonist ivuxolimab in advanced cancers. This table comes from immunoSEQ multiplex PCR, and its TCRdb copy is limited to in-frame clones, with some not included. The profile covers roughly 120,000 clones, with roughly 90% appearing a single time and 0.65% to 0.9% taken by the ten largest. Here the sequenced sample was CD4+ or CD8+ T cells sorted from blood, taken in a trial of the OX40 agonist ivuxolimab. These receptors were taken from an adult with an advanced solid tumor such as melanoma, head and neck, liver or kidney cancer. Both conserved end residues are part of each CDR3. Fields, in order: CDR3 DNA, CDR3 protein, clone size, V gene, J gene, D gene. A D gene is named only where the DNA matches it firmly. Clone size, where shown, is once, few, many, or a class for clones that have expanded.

cdr3_nt: TGTGCCAGCAGTCTACAGGGTTTGAACACTGAAGCTTTCTTT; cdr3_aa: CASSLQGLNTEAFF; clone_size: .; v_call: TRBV6-5; j_call: TRBJ1-1; d_call: .
cdr3_nt: TGCAGCGTTACCAGGGGGTCCTACGAGCAGTACTTC; cdr3_aa: CSVTRGSYEQYF; clone_size: once; v_call: TRBV29-1; j_call: TRBJ2-7; d_call: TRBD1
cdr3_nt: TGTGCCAGCAGCGGTAGCGGGCGGACAGATACGCAGTATTTT; cdr3_aa: CASSGSGRTDTQYF; clone_size: once; v_call: TRBV9; j_call: TRBJ2-3; d_call: TRBD2
cdr3_nt: TGCGCCAGCAGCCAAGATCTTGGGGGGGTGGGAGATTCACCCCTCCACTTT; cdr3_aa: CASSQDLGGVGDSPLHF; clone_size: .; v_call: TRBV4-3; j_call: TRBJ1-6; d_call: .
cdr3_nt: TGTGCCAGCAGCGTAGTGGGGGCAAGGGAAAATGAGCAGTTCTTC; cdr3_aa: CASSVVGARENEQFF; clone_size: .; v_call: TRBV9; j_call: TRBJ2-1; d_call: .
cdr3_nt: TGTGCCAGCTCCCCCGGGTTAGGGGCGCGCACTGAAGCTTTCTTT; cdr3_aa: CASSPGLGARTEAFF; clone_size: .; v_call: TRBV18; j_call: TRBJ1-1; d_call: .
cdr3_nt: TGCGCCAGCAGCTTACTTAGCGGGAGCACCACCGGGGAGCTGTTTTTT; cdr3_aa: CASSLLSGSTTGELFF; clone_size: .; v_call: TRBV5-1; j_call: TRBJ2-2; d_call: TRBD2
cdr3_nt: TGTGCCAGCACCATAAGGTGGGGTAGGAGTTCCTACGAGCAGTACTTC; cdr3_aa: CASTIRWGRSSYEQYF; clone_size: .; v_call: TRBV11-2; j_call: TRBJ2-7; d_call: .
cdr3_nt: TGTGCCAGCACTAAGGACCGCGTTCCCCAACTGTTTTTT; cdr3_aa: CASTKDRVPQLFF; clone_size: once; v_call: TRBV2; j_call: TRBJ1-4; d_call: .
cdr3_nt: TGTGCCAGCAGCCCCGGGATATACAATGAGCAGTTCTTC; cdr3_aa: CASSPGIYNEQFF; clone_size: .; v_call: TRBV5-6; j_call: TRBJ2-1; d_call: .
cdr3_nt: TGTGCCAGCAGCTCAGTAGTGGCAACTAATGAAAAACTGTTTTTT; cdr3_aa: CASSSVVATNEKLFF; clone_size: .; v_call: TRBV7-3; j_call: TRBJ1-4; d_call: .
cdr3_nt: TGTGCCAGTAGTATCCCTTGGGGTAGCGGGGACACAGATACGCAGTATTTT; cdr3_aa: CASSIPWGSGDTDTQYF; clone_size: .; v_call: TRBV19; j_call: TRBJ2-3; d_call: TRBD2
cdr3_nt: TGTGCCAGTTTGCGGGCCAAAATCTATGGCTATACCTTC; cdr3_aa: CASLRAKIYGYTF; clone_size: .; v_call: TRBV6-1; j_call: TRBJ1-2; d_call: .
cdr3_nt: TGTGCCAGCAGTGTATCACCGGGACAGGGGACAGATACGCAGTATTTT; cdr3_aa: CASSVSPGQGTDTQYF; clone_size: .; v_call: TRBV2; j_call: TRBJ2-3; d_call: TRBD1
cdr3_nt: TGTGCCAGCAGCATGGAAGTGGGACGGCCTAGCAATCAGCCCCAGCATTTT; cdr3_aa: CASSMEVGRPSNQPQHF; clone_size: .; v_call: TRBV21-1; j_call: TRBJ1-5; d_call: .
cdr3_nt: TGTGCCAGCAGCGGGTGGATCGGGGAGCTGTTTTTT; cdr3_aa: CASSGWIGELFF; clone_size: few; v_call: TRBV11-3; j_call: TRBJ2-2; d_call: .
cdr3_nt: TGTGCCGCATTTGAGGAGACCCAGTACTTC; cdr3_aa: CAAFEETQYF; clone_size: .; v_call: TRBV9; j_call: TRBJ2-5; d_call: .
cdr3_nt: TGTGCCAGCAGCCATCAACTAGCGGGCACAGATACGCAGTATTTT; cdr3_aa: CASSHQLAGTDTQYF; clone_size: .; v_call: TRBV4-2; j_call: TRBJ2-3; d_call: TRBD2
cdr3_nt: TGTGCCAGCAGACCAGACTCCCAATCATACGAGCAGTACTTC; cdr3_aa: CASRPDSQSYEQYF; clone_size: .; v_call: TRBV2; j_call: TRBJ2-7; d_call: .
cdr3_nt: TGTGCCAGCGGGAGGGCCTCCGAGCAGTACTTC; cdr3_aa: CASGRASEQYF; clone_size: .; v_call: TRBV9; j_call: TRBJ2-7; d_call: TRBD2
cdr3_nt: TGTGCCAGCTCCCCTGCGGAGGGGCTGGGGTATGGCTACACCTTC; cdr3_aa: CASSPAEGLGYGYTF; clone_size: .; v_call: TRBV18; j_call: TRBJ1-2; d_call: .
cdr3_nt: TGTGCCAGTAGTATAGAGGGACAGGGGAGAAGGGGAAATCAGCCCCAGCATTTT; cdr3_aa: CASSIEGQGRRGNQPQHF; clone_size: .; v_call: TRBV19; j_call: TRBJ1-5; d_call: TRBD1
cdr3_nt: TGTGCCAGCAGTTTATTGGGGGTTGGGGCCAAAAACATTCAGTACTTC; cdr3_aa: CASSLLGVGAKNIQYF; clone_size: .; v_call: TRBV28; j_call: TRBJ2-4; d_call: .
cdr3_nt: TGCGCCAGCAGACTAGGGACTAGCACAGATACGCAGTATTTT; cdr3_aa: CASRLGTSTDTQYF; clone_size: .; v_call: TRBV10-2; j_call: TRBJ2-3; d_call: .
cdr3_nt: TGTGCCAGCAGCTCATCCCGTGGGCAGGTGGAGACCCAGTACTTC; cdr3_aa: CASSSSRGQVETQYF; clone_size: .; v_call: TRBV7-2; j_call: TRBJ2-5; d_call: .
cdr3_nt: TGTGCCACCAGCAAGGGGAGCAATCAGCCCCAGCATTTT; cdr3_aa: CATSKGSNQPQHF; clone_size: .; v_call: TRBV15; j_call: TRBJ1-5; d_call: .
cdr3_nt: TGCAGCGTTGCCAAAGGGGACGGCTATGGCTACACCTTC; cdr3_aa: CSVAKGDGYGYTF; clone_size: .; v_call: TRBV29-1; j_call: TRBJ1-2; d_call: .
cdr3_nt: TGTGCCAGTAGGGAGGGGCAGGGAGGGTACAATGAGCAGTTCTTC; cdr3_aa: CASREGQGGYNEQFF; clone_size: .; v_call: TRBV19; j_call: TRBJ2-1; d_call: TRBD2
cdr3_nt: TGTGCCAGCAGTTACATAGGGGGCGGTTTAACTGAAGCTTTCTTT; cdr3_aa: CASSYIGGGLTEAFF; clone_size: few; v_call: TRBV6-6; j_call: TRBJ1-1; d_call: TRBD1
cdr3_nt: TGTGCCAGCAGCTTAGATGTCTCCGGGGAGCTGTTTTTT; cdr3_aa: CASSLDVSGELFF; clone_size: .; v_call: TRBV11-3; j_call: TRBJ2-2; d_call: .
cdr3_nt: TGTGCCAGCAGCTTGCTGCAGGGCTATGGCTACACCTTC; cdr3_aa: CASSLLQGYGYTF; clone_size: once; v_call: TRBV5-5; j_call: TRBJ1-2; d_call: .
cdr3_nt: TGCGCCAGCAGCTTGGGGATAGCGGGAGCTTTCCGAGACAATGAGCAGTTCTTC; cdr3_aa: CASSLGIAGAFRDNEQFF; clone_size: .; v_call: TRBV5-1; j_call: TRBJ2-1; d_call: TRBD2
cdr3_nt: TGTGCCAGTGTGCTACTATCCGGGGAGCTGTTTTTT; cdr3_aa: CASVLLSGELFF; clone_size: .; v_call: TRBV6-1; j_call: TRBJ2-2; d_call: .